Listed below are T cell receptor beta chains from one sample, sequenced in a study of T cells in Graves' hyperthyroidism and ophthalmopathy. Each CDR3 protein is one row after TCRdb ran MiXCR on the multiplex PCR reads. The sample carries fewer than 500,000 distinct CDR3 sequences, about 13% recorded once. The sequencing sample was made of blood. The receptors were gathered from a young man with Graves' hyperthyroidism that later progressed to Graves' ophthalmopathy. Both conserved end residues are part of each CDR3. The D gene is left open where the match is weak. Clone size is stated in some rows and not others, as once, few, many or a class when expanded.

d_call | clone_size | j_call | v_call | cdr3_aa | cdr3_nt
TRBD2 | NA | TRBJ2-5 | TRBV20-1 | CGAVWSGARETQYF | TGCGGTGCTGTCTGGAGCGGGGCTAGGGAGACCCAGTACTTC
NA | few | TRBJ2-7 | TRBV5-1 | CASSLSGSSYEQYF | TGCGCCAGCAGCTTGTCTGGGAGCTCCTACGAGCAGTACTTC
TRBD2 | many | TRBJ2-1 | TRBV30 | CAWSVGTSWSHEQFF | TGTGCCTGGAGTGTCGGGACTAGCTGGAGCCATGAGCAGTTCTTC
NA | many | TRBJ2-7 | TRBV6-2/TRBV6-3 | CASRRTSDEQYF | TGTGCCAGCAGACGTACCTCGGACGAGCAGTACTTC
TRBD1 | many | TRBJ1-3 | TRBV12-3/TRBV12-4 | CASSPGTGTGNTIYF | TGTGCCAGCAGCCCGGGGACAGGGACTGGAAACACCATATATTTT
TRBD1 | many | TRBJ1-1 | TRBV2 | CASDRGGYTEAFF | TGTGCCAGCGACAGGGGGGGGTACACTGAAGCTTTCTTT
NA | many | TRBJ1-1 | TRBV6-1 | CASTPGAEAFF | TGTGCCAGCACCCCGGGGGCGGAAGCTTTCTTT
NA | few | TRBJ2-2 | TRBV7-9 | CASSPTGDRDYTGELFF | TGTGCCAGCAGCCCTACAGGGGATAGGGACTACACCGGGGAGCTGTTTTTT
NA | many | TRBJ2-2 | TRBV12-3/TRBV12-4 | CASSLVGEVGELFF | TGTGCCAGCAGTTTAGTGGGGGAGGTCGGGGAGCTGTTTTTT
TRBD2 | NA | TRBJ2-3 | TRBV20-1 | CSAMGLAGSTDTQYF | TGCAGTGCTATGGGACTAGCGGGGAGCACAGATACGCAGTATTTT
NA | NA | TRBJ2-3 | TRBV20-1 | CSARTQVDAQYF | TGCAGTGCTAGGACCCAGGTGGATGCGCAGTATTTT
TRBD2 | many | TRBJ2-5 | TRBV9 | CASSGNGLAGLETQYF | TGTGCCAGCAGCGGTAATGGGCTAGCGGGGCTGGAGACCCAGTACTTC
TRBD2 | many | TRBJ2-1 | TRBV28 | CASSLDTSGGDNEQFF | TGTGCCAGCAGTTTAGACACTAGCGGGGGGGACAATGAGCAGTTCTTC
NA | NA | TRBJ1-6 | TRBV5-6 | CASSFGTQGYRINNSPLHF | TGTGCCAGCAGCTTTGGAACACAGGGCTACCGAATTAATAATTCACCCCTCCACTTT
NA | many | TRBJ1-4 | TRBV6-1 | CASRSQGWEKLFF | TGTGCCAGCAGATCACAGGGATGGGAAAAACTGTTTTTT
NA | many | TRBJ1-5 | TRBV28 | CASSQPSNQPQHF | TGTGCCAGCAGCCAGCCTAGCAATCAGCCCCAGCATTTT
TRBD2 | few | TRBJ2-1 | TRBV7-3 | CASSSPSQTSGGPYNEQFF | TGTGCCAGCAGCTCGCCCTCCCAGACTAGCGGGGGGCCCTACAATGAGCAGTTCTTC
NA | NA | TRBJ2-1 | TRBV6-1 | CASGELIWGDSQFF | TGTGCCAGCGGTGAATTAATTTGGGGGGACTCCCAGTTCTTC
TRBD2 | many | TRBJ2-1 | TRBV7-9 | CASSYGRLAGGYNEQFF | TGTGCCAGCAGCTACGGTCGACTAGCGGGGGGGTACAATGAGCAGTTCTTC
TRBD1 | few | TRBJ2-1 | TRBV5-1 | CASSLAGQGVNEQFF | TGCGCCAGCAGCTTGGCGGGACAGGGTGTCAATGAGCAGTTCTTC
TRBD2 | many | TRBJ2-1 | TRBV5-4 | CASSETSGGAWEQFF | TGTGCCAGCAGCGAGACTAGCGGGGGGGCGTGGGAGCAGTTCTTC
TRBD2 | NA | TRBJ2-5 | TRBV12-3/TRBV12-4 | CASSPEGRVETQNF | TGTGCCAGCAGTCCCGAAGGGAGGGTAGAGACCCAGAACTTC
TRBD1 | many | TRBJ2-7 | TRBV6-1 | CASSPPGGTTYEQYF | TGTGCCAGCAGTCCTCCAGGGGGAACGACCTACGAGCAGTACTTC
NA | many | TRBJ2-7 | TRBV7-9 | CASSPSGTRPYEQYF | TGTGCCAGCAGCCCCTCCGGGACGAGACCTTACGAGCAGTACTTC
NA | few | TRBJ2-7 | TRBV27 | CASSLSPTTTYEQYF | TGTGCCAGCAGTTTATCGCCCACAACTACCTACGAGCAGTACTTC
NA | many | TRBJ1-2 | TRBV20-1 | CSAASGEGYGYTF | TGCAGTGCCGCATCAGGGGAGGGCTATGGCTACACCTTC
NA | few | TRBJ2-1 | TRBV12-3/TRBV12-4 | CASTIWMHEQFF | TGTGCCAGCACTATCTGGATGCATGAGCAGTTCTTC
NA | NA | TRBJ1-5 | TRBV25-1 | CASGSGTDRPQHF | TGTGCCAGCGGATCCGGCACTGATCGACCCCAGCATTTT
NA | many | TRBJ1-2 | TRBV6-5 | CASSYGPRYSSGYTF | TGTGCCAGCAGTTACGGGCCGCGCTACAGTTCTGGCTACACCTTC
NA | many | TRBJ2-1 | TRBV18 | CASSPRSGNNEQFF | TGTGCCAGCTCACCACGGAGTGGGAACAATGAGCAGTTCTTC
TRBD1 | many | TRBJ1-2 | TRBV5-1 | CASSLAPGGNGYTF | TGCGCCAGCAGCTTGGCCCCAGGGGGCAACGGCTACACCTTC
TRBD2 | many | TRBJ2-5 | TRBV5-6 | CASSPLGSWGREETQYF | TGTGCCAGCAGCCCGCTAGGGAGTTGGGGGAGGGAAGAGACCCAGTACTTC
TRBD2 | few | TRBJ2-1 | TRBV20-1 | CSAPGLAGGRSYNEQFF | TGCAGTGCACCGGGGCTAGCGGGGGGGCGGTCCTACAATGAGCAGTTCTTC
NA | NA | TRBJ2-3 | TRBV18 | CASSPRTASSSTDTQYF | TGTGCCAGCTCACCACGGACAGCGAGTTCTAGCACAGATACGCAGTATTTT
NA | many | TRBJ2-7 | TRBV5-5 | CASSPTGGRSYEQYF | TGTGCCAGCAGCCCGACCGGGGGTAGGTCCTACGAGCAGTACTTC
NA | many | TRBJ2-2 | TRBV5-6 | CASSLKGGELFF | TGTGCCAGCAGCCTCAAAGGCGGGGAGCTGTTTTTT
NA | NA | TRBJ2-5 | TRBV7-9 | CASSSTRGGETETQYF | TGTGCCAGCAGCTCCACTCGAGGCGGGGAGACAGAGACCCAGTACTTC
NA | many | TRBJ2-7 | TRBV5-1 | CASSLELAAYEQYF | TGCGCCAGCAGCTTGGAACTAGCAGCCTACGAGCAGTACTTC
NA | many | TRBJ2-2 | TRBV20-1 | CSARDPRAGEAGELFF | TGCAGTGCTAGAGATCCCCGAGCAGGGGAGGCCGGGGAGCTGTTTTTT
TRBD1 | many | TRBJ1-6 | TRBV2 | CASRDRGQGSPLHF | TGTGCCAGCAGGGACAGGGGGCAAGGTTCACCCCTCCACTTT
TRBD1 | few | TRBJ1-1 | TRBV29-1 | CSAKGQGNTEAFF | TGCAGCGCCAAGGGACAGGGAAACACTGAAGCTTTCTTT
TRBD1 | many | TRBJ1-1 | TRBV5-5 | CASSLAAWTGTEAFF | TGTGCCAGCAGCTTGGCCGCCTGGACAGGGACTGAAGCTTTCTTT
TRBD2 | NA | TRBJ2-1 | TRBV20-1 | CSARGVAGDFYNEQFF | TGCAGTGCTAGAGGGGTGGCGGGGGACTTCTACAATGAGCAGTTCTTC
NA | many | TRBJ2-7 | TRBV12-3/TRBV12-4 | CASSLDGAYEQYF | TGTGCCAGCAGTTTGGACGGAGCCTACGAGCAGTACTTC
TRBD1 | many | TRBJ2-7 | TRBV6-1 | CASRGQASEQYF | TGTGCCAGCCGAGGACAGGCGTCCGAGCAGTACTTC
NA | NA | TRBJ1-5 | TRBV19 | CASSPWGRWSNQPQHF | TGTGCCAGTAGTCCGTGGGGGCGCTGGAGCAATCAGCCCCAGCATTTT
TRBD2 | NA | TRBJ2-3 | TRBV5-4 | CASSLPRLAGGGTDTQYF | TGTGCCAGCAGCTTGCCCCGCCTAGCGGGGGGGGGCACAGATACGCAGTATTTT
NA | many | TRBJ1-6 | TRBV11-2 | CASSLEGRYNSPLHF | TGTGCCAGCAGCTTAGAAGGGCGATATAATTCACCCCTCCACTTT
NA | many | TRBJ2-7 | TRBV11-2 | CASSRDISYEQYF | TGTGCCAGCAGCCGGGACATCTCCTACGAGCAGTACTTC
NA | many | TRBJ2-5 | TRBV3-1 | CASSQAVSAKETQYF | TGTGCCAGCAGCCAAGCGGTAAGCGCGAAAGAGACCCAGTACTTC
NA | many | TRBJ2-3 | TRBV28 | CASSSYREYPTTDTQYF | TGTGCCAGCAGTTCCTACAGGGAGTACCCGACCACAGATACGCAGTATTTT
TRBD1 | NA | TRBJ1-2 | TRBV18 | CASSPSAGTGGHGYTF | TGTGCCAGCTCACCAAGCGCCGGGACAGGGGGCCATGGCTACACCTTC
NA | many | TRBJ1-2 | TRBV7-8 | CASSDWTDGYTF | TGTGCCAGCAGCGACTGGACCGACGGCTACACCTTC
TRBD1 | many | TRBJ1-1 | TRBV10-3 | CAISPQGGNTEAFF | TGTGCCATCAGTCCACAGGGGGGGAACACTGAAGCTTTCTTT
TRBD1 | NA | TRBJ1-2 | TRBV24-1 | CATSDLGQGGLYGYTF | TGTGCCACCAGTGACCTGGGACAGGGGGGGCTATATGGCTACACCTTC